This T cell receptor (beta chain) appears in the sequencing data of a study of cytomegalovirus exposure and HLA in healthy donors. Study-level points and caveats: The majority of TCR sequences were rare, yet some public TCRs appeared in many donors.

PCR was performed using 60 Vbeta and 13 Jbeta primers. The data were produced by immunoSEQ multiplex PCR, yet TCRdb's version contains in-frame clones alone and is incomplete. Of about 120,000 clones listed, about 60% are singletons. CDR1 and CDR2 (germline): MDHEN, SYDVKM. The CDR3 covers 15 residues. V dropped 6 bases and J dropped 1 base, with 16 bases sitting between them. Turning to this clone: What it binds is unknown.

The specimen was PBMCs. The sequence was obtained from a man aged 40-49 years in good health and CMV-seropositive. The chain has TRBV28 and TRBJ2-7; D possibly corresponds to TRBD1 (6 bases). CDR3 sequence reads: CASSQPGHRSYEQYF. The CDR3 bases are TGTGCCAGCAGCCAACCGGGACACCGATCCTACGAGCAGTACTTC.